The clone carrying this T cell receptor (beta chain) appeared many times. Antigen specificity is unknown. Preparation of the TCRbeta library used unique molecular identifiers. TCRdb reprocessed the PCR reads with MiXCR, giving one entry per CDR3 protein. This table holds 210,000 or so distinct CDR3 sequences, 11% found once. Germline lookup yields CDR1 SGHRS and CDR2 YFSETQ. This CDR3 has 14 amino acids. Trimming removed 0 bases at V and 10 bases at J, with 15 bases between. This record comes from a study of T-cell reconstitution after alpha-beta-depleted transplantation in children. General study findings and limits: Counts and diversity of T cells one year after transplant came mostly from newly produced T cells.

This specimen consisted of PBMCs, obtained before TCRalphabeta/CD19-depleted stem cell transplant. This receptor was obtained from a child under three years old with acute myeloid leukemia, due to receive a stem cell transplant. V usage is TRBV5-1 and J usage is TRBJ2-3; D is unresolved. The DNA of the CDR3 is TGCGCCAGCAGCTTGGAGCCGGGCTATAAGCCGCAGTATTTT. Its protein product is CASSLEPGYKPQYF.